This entry lists 2 T cell receptor beta chains sequenced from one sample in a study of blood T cell repertoires in COVID-19. TCRdb keeps only in-frame clones here, not all; method: immunoSEQ multiplex PCR. Among about 380,000 clones listed, more than 75% were seen once. The sequencing input was PBMCs or T cells enriched from blood (not recorded which). These receptors all come from a man between 25 and 39 years old who had recovered from COVID-19.

The rearrangement links TRBV19 to TRBJ1-3; D is ambiguous. CDR3 size: 14 residues. V shed 4 bases and J shed 3 bases, with 10 bases lying between them. CDR1 and CDR2 (germline): LNHDA, SQIVND (reference sequence). CDR3 sequence: CASSTQEYGNTIYF. In DNA, the CDR3 is TGTGCCAGTAGTACCCAGGAATATGGAAACACCATATATTTT.

This sequence joins TRBV4-1 and TRBJ2-2; 8 bases align to TRBD2. Trimming took 1 base from V and 4 from J; bases not matched to a gene: 5. CDR3 size: 16 residues. Germline V gene sequence: CDR1 MGHRA, CDR2 YSYEKL. In DNA, the CDR3 is TGCGCCAGCAGCCAAGCTCCCGGGGGGGTCACCGGGGAGCTGTTTTTT. Amino acid sequence: CASSQAPGGVTGELFF.